Below are 3 T cell receptor beta chains sequenced from a single sample in a study of cytomegalovirus exposure and HLA in healthy donors (dated 2017 in TCRdb). Library preparation used the immunoSEQ multiplex PCR assay. A mixture of 60 forward primers for TCR Vbeta segments and 13 reverse primers for TCR Jbeta segments was used in the multiplex PCR. TCRdb obtained this table from immuneACCESS and retained in-frame rearrangements with V and J assigned. These tables miss some clones; where compared with another copy, unresolved V genes account for less than half of the shortfall, and the remainder is unexplained. For this sample the table gives 100,000 to 150,000 clones, of which around 84% were detected only once. The leading ten clones occupy 3% of the sample. Sequencing was performed on PBMCs. The receptors come from a woman under 30 in good health and CMV-seropositive.

The chain links TRBV27 to TRBJ1-1; D ambiguous. The CDR3 has 16 amino acids. Germline lookup yields CDR1 MNHEY and CDR2 SMNVEV (reference sequence). The V gene lost 1 base and the J gene lost 3 bases, with 15 bases spanning the gap. CDR3 bases: TGTGCCAGCAGTTTATTTGGGCGAACGCGGGACACTGAAGCTTTCTTT. Its protein is CASSLFGRTRDTEAFF.

This sequence joins TRBV10-3 and TRBJ2-7, with 7 bases aligning to TRBD1. Per the germline V gene, CDR1 is ENHRY and CDR2 is SYGVKD. The CDR3 is made up of 11 amino acids. V dropped 10 bases and J dropped 2; count of bases not matched to a gene: 2. Written as DNA, the CDR3 is TGTGCCAGCACAGGGGCCTACGAGCAGTACTTC. This codes for CASTGAYEQYF.

This sequence joins TRBV29-1 and TRBJ2-5, with D perhaps matching TRBD1 (5 bases). The CDR3 is 12 amino acids. The germline gives CDR1 SQVTM, CDR2 ANQGSEA. V was cut by 4 bases and J by 4 bases, with 10 bases left in between. This chain's CDR3 is CSVGRVGETQYF. CDR3 DNA: TGCAGCGTTGGCAGGGTCGGAGAGACCCAGTACTTC. Combining the CDR3 with reference TRBV29-1 and TRBJ2-5 gives the whole variable domain SAVISQKPSRDICQRGTSLTIQCQVDSQVTMMFWYRQQPGQSLTLIATANQGSEATYESGFVIDKFPISRPNLTFSTLTVSNMSPEDSSIYLCSVGRVGETQYFGPGTRLLVL.